These 18 T cell receptor beta chains were sequenced from one sample in a study of cytomegalovirus exposure and HLA in healthy donors. Produced via immunoSEQ multiplex PCR; TCRdb's table is partial and in-frame only. The sample includes around 300,000 clones, 80% to 90% seen only once; the top ten take less than 1.2%. The sample taken for sequencing was PBMCs. Every receptor here comes from a woman aged 18-29 years in good health and CMV-seronegative.

This chain joins TRBV7-8 and TRBJ2-7; D ambiguous. The CDR3 runs to 11 residues. Per germline, CDR1 SGHVS and CDR2 FQNEAQ. V lost 5 bases and J lost 3, with 5 bases in between. The CDR3 reads CASSVIYEQYF. CDR3 in DNA: TGTGCCAGCAGCGTCATCTACGAGCAGTACTTC. Variable domain in full (rest from reference TRBV7-8 and TRBJ2-7): GAGVSQSPRYKVAKRGQDVALRCDPISGHVSLFWYQQALGQGPEFLTYFQNEAQLDKSGLPSDRFFAERPEGSVSTLKIQRTQQEDSAVYLCASSVIYEQYFGPGTRLTVT.

V usage is TRBV4-1 and J usage is TRBJ1-5; 8 bases match TRBD1. Germline CDR1 MGHRA, CDR2 YSYEKL. V shed 3 bases and J 2 bases; nucleotides not matched to a gene: 12. The CDR3 contains 18 residues. CDR3 residues: CASSHPRFQGAGNQPQHF. The CDR3 bases are TGCGCCAGCAGCCACCCCCGGTTCCAGGGGGCGGGCAATCAGCCCCAGCATTTT.

The rearrangement links TRBV6-1 to TRBJ2-7; D perhaps matches TRBD1 (7 bases). The CDR3 spans 17 residues. CDR1 is MNHNS, CDR2 SASEGT, per germline. Trimming removed 0 bases from V and 6 bases from J, with 21 bases in between. As DNA, the CDR3 is TGTGCCAGCAGTGAAGCCAGGTCTCAGGGGGGTTTAGTCGAGCAGTACTTC. Translated, it gives CASSEARSQGGLVEQYF.

The chain carries TRBV9 and TRBJ2-1, with 10 bases lining up with TRBD2. Trimming took 2 bases from V and 5 from J; bases not matched to a gene: 10. The CDR3 is 17 residues long. Germline lookup yields CDR1 SGDLS and CDR2 YYNGEE. The CDR3 region is CASSVGSGGARNNEQFF. DNA of the CDR3: TGTGCCAGCAGCGTGGGGAGCGGGGGGGCCAGGAACAATGAGCAGTTCTTC.

CDR3 residues: CASSYSGQTTYEQYF. DNA for the CDR3: TGTGCCAGCAGTTACTCGGGACAGACTACCTACGAGCAGTACTTC. V usage is TRBV6-5 and J usage is TRBJ2-7, with 7 bases aligning to TRBD1. This CDR3 is built from 15 residues. Germline-derived CDR1 and CDR2 are MNHEY and SVGAGI. J gave up 2 bases and V 0 bases, and 4 bases lay outside the gene matches.

The V call is TRBV5-1, the J call TRBJ1-4; the D gene is possibly TRBD1 (5 bases). CDR3 length: 17 amino acids. Germline V gene data show CDR1 as SGHRS and CDR2 as YFSETQ. Trimming removed 1 base at V and 1 base at J, with 14 bases between. The CDR3 DNA sequence: TGCGCCAGCAGCTTGTTGGGGACTAGGCTAACTAATGAAAAACTGTTTTTT. Its translation is CASSLLGTRLTNEKLFF.

This chain connects TRBV28 to TRBJ2-7; the D gene is possibly TRBD2 (5 bases). The CDR3 extends over 13 amino acids. Germline V CDR1 and CDR2: MDHEN, SYDVKM. V was cut by 5 bases and J by 2 bases, with 10 bases left in between. The chain's CDR3 is CASSRPGAYEQYF. The DNA of the CDR3 is TGTGCCAGCAGTAGGCCCGGGGCCTACGAGCAGTACTTC.

The CDR3 protein is CASSISREGNQPQHF. The CDR3 region has the DNA TGTGCCAGTAGTATCAGCAGGGAAGGGAATCAGCCCCAGCATTTT. The chain uses TRBV19 and TRBJ1-5, with D perhaps TRBD1 (5 bases). The V gene lost 3 bases and the J gene lost 4 bases, with 13 bases spanning the gap. The CDR3 consists of 15 residues. Looked up from germline, CDR1 is LNHDA and CDR2 is SQIVND (reference sequence).

The chain links TRBV5-1 to TRBJ2-7; D may be TRBD2 (7 bases). Between the trimmed V and J ends, which lost 0 bases and 1 base, there was a span of 20 bases. This CDR3 is 18 amino acids long. The germline V gene has CDR1 SGHRS and CDR2 YFSETQ. The CDR3 spells CASSLASSGGGPSYEQYF. The CDR3 coding sequence is TGCGCCAGCAGCTTGGCCTCTAGCGGAGGGGGACCTTCCTACGAGCAGTACTTC.

J is TRBJ2-3 and V is TRBV7-2; TRBD2 might be the D (6 bases). The CDR3 is made up of 14 amino acids. V lost 1 base to trimming and J lost 3 bases, with 8 bases between them. Per germline, CDR1 SGHTA and CDR2 FQGNSA. The DNA for the CDR3 is TGTGCCAGCAGCTTAGACGCGGGAACAGATACGCAGTATTTT. It translates to CASSLDAGTDTQYF. Filled out from reference TRBV7-2 and TRBJ2-3, the complete variable domain reads GAGVSQSPSNKVTEKGKDVELRCDPISGHTALYWYRQSLGQGLEFLIYFQGNSAPDKSGLPSDRFSAERTGGSVSTLTIQRTQQEDSAVYLCASSLDAGTDTQYFGPGTRLTVL.

The chain carries TRBV12-2 and TRBJ2-3; the table gives TRBD1 as D, unverified against the DNA. TRBV12-2 is deemed a pseudogene. The CDR3 extends over 17 amino acids. The CDR3 sequence: CASRSRRRGRITDTQYF. The CDR3 DNA follows: TGTGCAAGTCGCTCCAGGCGTAGGGGCAGGATCACAGATACGCAGTATTTT.

J is TRBJ2-7 and V is TRBV6-5, with 11 bases fitting TRBD2. Germline CDR1 MNHEY, CDR2 SVGAGI. This CDR3 has 15 amino acids. V was pared by 5 bases and J by 7 bases, with 10 bases of the junction left unmatched. The CDR3 loop reads CASSSRTSGRGEQYF. For the CDR3, the DNA is TGTGCCAGCAGTAGCAGGACTAGCGGGCGTGGGGAGCAGTACTTC.

V gene TRBV9 combines with J gene TRBJ1-1; 9 bases match TRBD1. Trimming cost V 3 bases and J 7 bases; bases outside gene matches: 10. This CDR3 spans 15 amino acids. Germline V gives CDR1 SGDLS, CDR2 YYNGEE. For the CDR3, the DNA is TGTGCCAGCAGCGGACCGGGACAGGGATTTAGTGAAGCTTTCTTT. Protein product: CASSGPGQGFSEAFF.

The chain employs TRBV14 and TRBJ1-2; D is ambiguous. This CDR3 has 13 amino acids. The ends were cut back, 2 bases at V and 7 bases at J, with 11 bases in the middle. CDR1 and CDR2 from the germline V gene are SGHDN and FVKESK. Written as DNA, the CDR3 is TGTGCCAGCAGCCAATTTCACAGAACTGGCTACACCTTC. It codes for CASSQFHRTGYTF. Using reference TRBV14 and TRBJ1-2 for the parts outside the CDR3, the full variable domain is EAGVTQFPSHSVIEKGQTVTLRCDPISGHDNLYWYRRVMGKEIKFLLHFVKESKQDESGMPNNRFLAERTGGTYSTLKVQPAELEDSGVYFCASSQFHRTGYTFGSGTRLTVV.

The chain is built from TRBV5-1 and TRBJ1-4, with a tentative D call TRBD1 (6 bases). Trimming pared 2 bases from V and 4 bases from J, leaving 15 bases between. CDR1 is SGHRS, CDR2 YFSETQ, per germline. The CDR3 length is 16 residues. The CDR3 nucleotides are TGCGCCAGCAGCTTAATCCCCGGGACACATAATGAAAAACTGTTTTTT. Its translation is CASSLIPGTHNEKLFF.

The sample holds a few counts of this clone. The rearrangement joins TRBV6-5 to TRBJ2-2; 8 positions agree with TRBD1. The junction had 9 bases not matched to a gene; V was cut back by 6 bases and J by 6 bases. Germline V gene sequence: CDR1 MNHEY, CDR2 SVGAGI. This CDR3 contains 15 residues. Here the CDR3 reads CASSRTGNLAGELFF. The CDR3 coding sequence is TGTGCCAGCAGCCGGACAGGGAATTTGGCCGGGGAGCTGTTTTTT.

The chain links TRBV10-3 to TRBJ1-3, with a weak D call TRBD1 (6 bases). The CDR3 runs to 14 residues. The V and J ends lost 7 bases and 1 base respectively, with 11 bases between them. CDR1 is ENHRY and CDR2 is SYGVKD in the germline V gene. CDR3 coding DNA: TGTGCCATCAATCTAGACAGGTCTGGAAACACCATATATTTT. Its protein product is CAINLDRSGNTIYF.

The chain carries TRBV5-1 and TRBJ2-3, with 9 bases lining up with TRBD2. Trimming took 4 bases from V and 3 from J; bases not matched to a gene: 6. Per germline, CDR1 SGHRS and CDR2 YFSETQ. The CDR3 has 15 residues. The DNA of the CDR3 is TGCGCCAGCAGCCATTCGACTAGCGGTACAGATACGCAGTATTTT. Translated, it gives CASSHSTSGTDTQYF. The full variable domain, completed using reference TRBV5-1 and TRBJ2-3, is KAGVTQTPRYLIKTRGQQVTLSCSPISGHRSVSWYQQTPGQGLQFLFEYFSETQRNKGNFPGRFSGRQFSNSRSEMNVSTLELGDSALYLCASSHSTSGTDTQYFGPGTRLTVL.